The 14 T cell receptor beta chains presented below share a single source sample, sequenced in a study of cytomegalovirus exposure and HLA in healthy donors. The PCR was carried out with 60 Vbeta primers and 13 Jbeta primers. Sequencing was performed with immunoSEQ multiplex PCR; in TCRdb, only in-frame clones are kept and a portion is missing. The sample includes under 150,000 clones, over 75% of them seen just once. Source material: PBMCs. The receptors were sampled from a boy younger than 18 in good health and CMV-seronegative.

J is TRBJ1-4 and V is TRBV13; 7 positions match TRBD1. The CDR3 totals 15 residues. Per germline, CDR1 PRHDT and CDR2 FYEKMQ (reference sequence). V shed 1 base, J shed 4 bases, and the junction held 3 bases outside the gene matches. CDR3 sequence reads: CASSLVSGGNEKLFF. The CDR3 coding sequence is TGTGCCAGCAGCTTAGTGTCAGGGGGTAATGAAAAACTGTTTTTT.

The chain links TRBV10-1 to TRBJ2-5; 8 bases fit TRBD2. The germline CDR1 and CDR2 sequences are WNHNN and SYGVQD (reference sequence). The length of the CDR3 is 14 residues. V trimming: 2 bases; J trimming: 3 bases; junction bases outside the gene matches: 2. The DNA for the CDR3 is TGCGCCAGCAGTGAGACTAGCGGAAAAGAGACCCAGTACTTC. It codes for CASSETSGKETQYF.

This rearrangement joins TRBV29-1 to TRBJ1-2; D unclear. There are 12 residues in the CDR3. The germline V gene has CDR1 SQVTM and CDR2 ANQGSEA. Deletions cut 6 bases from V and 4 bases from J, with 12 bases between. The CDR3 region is CSVLGRGYGYTF. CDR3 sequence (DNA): TGCAGCGTCCTAGGACGGGGCTATGGCTACACCTTC.

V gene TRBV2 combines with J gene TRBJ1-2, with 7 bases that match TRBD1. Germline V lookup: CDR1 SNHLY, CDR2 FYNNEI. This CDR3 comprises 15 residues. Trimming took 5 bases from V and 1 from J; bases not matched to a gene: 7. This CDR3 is CASSLTGVVNYGYTF. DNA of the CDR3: TGTGCCAGCAGTCTTACAGGGGTAGTTAACTATGGCTACACCTTC.

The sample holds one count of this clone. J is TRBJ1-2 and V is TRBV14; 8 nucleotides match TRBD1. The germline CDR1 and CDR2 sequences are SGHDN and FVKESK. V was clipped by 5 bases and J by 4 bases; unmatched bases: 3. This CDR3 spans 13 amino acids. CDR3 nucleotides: TGTGCCAGCAGCTTACAGGGGGGCTATGGCTACACCTTC. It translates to CASSLQGGYGYTF.

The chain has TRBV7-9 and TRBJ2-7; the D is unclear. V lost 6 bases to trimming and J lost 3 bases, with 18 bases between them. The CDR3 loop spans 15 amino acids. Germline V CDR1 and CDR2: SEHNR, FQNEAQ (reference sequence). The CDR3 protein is CASSPTSSAGYEQYF. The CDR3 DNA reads TGTGCCAGCAGTCCGACCTCGTCAGCAGGCTACGAGCAGTACTTC.

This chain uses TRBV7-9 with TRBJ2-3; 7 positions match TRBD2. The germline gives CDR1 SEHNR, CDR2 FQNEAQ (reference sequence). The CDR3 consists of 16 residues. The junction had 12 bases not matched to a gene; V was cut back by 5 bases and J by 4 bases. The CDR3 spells CASSLQGGSRPDTQYF. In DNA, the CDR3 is TGTGCCAGCAGCCTCCAAGGCGGGAGCCGGCCAGATACGCAGTATTTT.

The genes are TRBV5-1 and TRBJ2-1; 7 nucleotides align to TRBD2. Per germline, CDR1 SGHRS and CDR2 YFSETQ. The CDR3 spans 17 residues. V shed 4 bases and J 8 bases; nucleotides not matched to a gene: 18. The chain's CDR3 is CASSPHEVAGYQDEQFF. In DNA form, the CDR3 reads TGCGCCAGCAGCCCCCATGAAGTAGCGGGTTATCAGGATGAGCAGTTCTTC.

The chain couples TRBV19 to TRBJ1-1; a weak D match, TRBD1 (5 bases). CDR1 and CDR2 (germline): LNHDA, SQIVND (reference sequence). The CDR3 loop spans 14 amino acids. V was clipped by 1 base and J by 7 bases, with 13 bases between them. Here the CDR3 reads CASSIGNRFGEAFF. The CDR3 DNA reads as TGTGCCAGTAGTATAGGGAACAGGTTCGGTGAAGCTTTCTTT.

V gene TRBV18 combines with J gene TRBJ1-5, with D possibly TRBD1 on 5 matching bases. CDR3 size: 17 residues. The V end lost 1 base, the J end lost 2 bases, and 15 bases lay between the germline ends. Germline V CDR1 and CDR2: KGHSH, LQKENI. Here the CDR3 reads CASSPQTGGRRNQPQHF. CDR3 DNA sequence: TGTGCCAGCTCACCACAAACAGGCGGGAGGCGCAATCAGCCCCAGCATTTT.

The chain's CDR3 is CASSFGVGGLRNEQFF. CDR3 DNA sequence: TGTGCCAGCAGCTTCGGGGTGGGCGGACTGAGGAATGAGCAGTTCTTC. J is TRBJ2-1 and V is TRBV7-6; a possible D gene is TRBD2 (5 bases). CDR1 SGHVS and CDR2 FNYEAQ come from the germline V gene. CDR3 length: 16 amino acids. Trimming removed 3 bases from V and 7 bases from J, with 19 bases in between.

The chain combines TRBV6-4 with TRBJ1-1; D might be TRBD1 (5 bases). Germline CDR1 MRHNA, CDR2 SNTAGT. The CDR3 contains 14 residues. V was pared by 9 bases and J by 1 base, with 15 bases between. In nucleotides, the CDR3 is TGTGCCAGTGGGGCTGGGAATTGGAACACTGAAGCTTTCTTT. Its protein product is CASGAGNWNTEAFF.

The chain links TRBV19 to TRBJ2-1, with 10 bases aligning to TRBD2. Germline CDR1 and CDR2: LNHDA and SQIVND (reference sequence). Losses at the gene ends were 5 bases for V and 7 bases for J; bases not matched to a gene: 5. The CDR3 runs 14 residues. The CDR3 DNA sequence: TGTGCCAGTAGTGTAGCGGGAGGTGGTAATGAGCAGTTCTTC. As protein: CASSVAGGGNEQFF.

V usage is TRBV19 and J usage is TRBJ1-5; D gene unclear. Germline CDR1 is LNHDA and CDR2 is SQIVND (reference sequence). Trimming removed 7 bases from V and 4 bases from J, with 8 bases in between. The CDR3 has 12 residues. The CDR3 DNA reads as TGTGCCAGTAAGACACTTAATCAGCCCCAGCATTTT. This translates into CASKTLNQPQHF.